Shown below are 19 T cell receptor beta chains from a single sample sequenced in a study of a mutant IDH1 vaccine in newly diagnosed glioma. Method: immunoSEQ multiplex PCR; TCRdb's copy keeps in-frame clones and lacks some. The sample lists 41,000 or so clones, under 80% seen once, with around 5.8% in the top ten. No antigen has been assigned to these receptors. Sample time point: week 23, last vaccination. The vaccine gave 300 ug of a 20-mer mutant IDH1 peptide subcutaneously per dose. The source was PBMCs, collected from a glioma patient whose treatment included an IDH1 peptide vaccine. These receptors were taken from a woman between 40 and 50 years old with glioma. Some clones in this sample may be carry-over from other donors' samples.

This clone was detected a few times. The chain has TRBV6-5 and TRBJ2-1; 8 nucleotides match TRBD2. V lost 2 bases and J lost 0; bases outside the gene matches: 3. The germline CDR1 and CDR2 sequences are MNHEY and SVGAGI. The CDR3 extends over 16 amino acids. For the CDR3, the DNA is TGTGCCAGCAGTTACCTGAGCGGGAGCTCCTACAATGAGCAGTTCTTC. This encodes CASSYLSGSSYNEQFF.

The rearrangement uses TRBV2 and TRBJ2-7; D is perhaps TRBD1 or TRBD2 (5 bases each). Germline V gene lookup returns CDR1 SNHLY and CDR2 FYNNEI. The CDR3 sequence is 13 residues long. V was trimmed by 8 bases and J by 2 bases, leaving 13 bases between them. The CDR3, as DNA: TGTGCCAGCGAAAGGGACGGAACCTACGAGCAGTACTTC. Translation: CASERDGTYEQYF.

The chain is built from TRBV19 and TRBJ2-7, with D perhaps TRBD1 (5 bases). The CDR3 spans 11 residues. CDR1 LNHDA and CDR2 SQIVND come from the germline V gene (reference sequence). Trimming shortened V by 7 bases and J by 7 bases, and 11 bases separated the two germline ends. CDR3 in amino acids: CASTPKGEQYF. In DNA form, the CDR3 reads TGTGCCAGTACCCCCAAGGGGGAGCAGTACTTC.

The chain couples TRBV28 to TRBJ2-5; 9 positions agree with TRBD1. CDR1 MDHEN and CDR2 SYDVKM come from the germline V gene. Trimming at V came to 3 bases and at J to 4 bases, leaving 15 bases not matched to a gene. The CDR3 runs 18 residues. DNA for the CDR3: TGTGCCAGCAGTTTTGGTCTAGGACAGGGGTTCTCGGGAGAGACCCAGTACTTC. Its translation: CASSFGLGQGFSGETQYF. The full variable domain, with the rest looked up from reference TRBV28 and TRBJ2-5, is DVKVTQSSRYLVKRTGEKVFLECVQDMDHENMFWYRQDPGLGLRLIYFSYDVKMKEKGDIPEGYSVSREKKERFSLILESASTNQTSMYLCASSFGLGQGFSGETQYFGPGTRLLVL.

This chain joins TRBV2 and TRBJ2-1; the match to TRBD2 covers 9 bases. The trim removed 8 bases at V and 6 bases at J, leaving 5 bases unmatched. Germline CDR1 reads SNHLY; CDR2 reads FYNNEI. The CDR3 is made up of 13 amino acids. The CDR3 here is CASRRGRANEQFF. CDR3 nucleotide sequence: TGTGCCAGCCGGCGCGGGAGGGCCAATGAGCAGTTCTTC. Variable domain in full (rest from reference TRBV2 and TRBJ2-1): EPEVTQTPSHQVTQMGQEVILRCVPISNHLYFYWYRQILGQKVEFLVSFYNNEISEKSEIFDDQFSVERPDGSNFTLKIRSTKLEDSAMYFCASRRGRANEQFFGPGTRLTVL.

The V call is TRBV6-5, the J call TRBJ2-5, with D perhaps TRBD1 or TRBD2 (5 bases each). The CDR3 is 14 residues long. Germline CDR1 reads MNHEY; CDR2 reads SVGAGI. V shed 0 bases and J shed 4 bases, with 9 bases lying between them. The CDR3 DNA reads TGTGCCAGCAGTTACTCGAGGGGCCCAGAGACCCAGTACTTC. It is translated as CASSYSRGPETQYF.

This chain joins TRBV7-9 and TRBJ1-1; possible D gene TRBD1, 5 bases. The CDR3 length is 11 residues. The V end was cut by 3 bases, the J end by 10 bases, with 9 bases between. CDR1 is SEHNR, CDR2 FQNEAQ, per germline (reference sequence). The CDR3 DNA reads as TGTGCCAGCAGCTTGGGGGGAGTAGCTTTCTTT. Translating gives CASSLGGVAFF.

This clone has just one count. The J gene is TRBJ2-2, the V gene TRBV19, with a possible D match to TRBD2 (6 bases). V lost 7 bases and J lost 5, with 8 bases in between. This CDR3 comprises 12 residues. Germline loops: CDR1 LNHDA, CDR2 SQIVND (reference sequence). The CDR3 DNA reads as TGTGCCAGTAATGGGGGGACCGGGGAGCTGTTTTTT. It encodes CASNGGTGELFF.

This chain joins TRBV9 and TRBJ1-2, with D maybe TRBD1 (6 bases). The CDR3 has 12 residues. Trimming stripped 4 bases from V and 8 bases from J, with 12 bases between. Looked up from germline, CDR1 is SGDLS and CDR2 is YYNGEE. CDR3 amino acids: CASSPRQDGYTF. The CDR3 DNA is TGTGCCAGCAGCCCCCGACAGGACGGCTACACCTTC.

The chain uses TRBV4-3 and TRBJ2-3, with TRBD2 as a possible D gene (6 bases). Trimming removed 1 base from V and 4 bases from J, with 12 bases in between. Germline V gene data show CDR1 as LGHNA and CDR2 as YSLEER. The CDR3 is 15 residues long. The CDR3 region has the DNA TGCGCCAGCAGCCAAGCTAGCGTTGTCTCAGATACGCAGTATTTT. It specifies CASSQASVVSDTQYF.

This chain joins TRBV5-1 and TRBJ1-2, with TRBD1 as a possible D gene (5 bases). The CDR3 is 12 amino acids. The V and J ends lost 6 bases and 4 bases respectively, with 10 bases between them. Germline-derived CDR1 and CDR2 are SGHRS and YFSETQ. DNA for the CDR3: TGCGCCAGCATGGGGGACCTCTATGGCTACACCTTC. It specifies CASMGDLYGYTF.

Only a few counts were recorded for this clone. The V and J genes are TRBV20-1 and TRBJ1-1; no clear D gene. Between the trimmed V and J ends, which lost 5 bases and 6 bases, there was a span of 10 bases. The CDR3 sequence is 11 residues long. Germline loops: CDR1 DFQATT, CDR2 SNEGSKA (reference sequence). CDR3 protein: CSARKVAEAFF. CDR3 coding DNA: TGCAGTGCTCGAAAGGTCGCTGAAGCTTTCTTT.

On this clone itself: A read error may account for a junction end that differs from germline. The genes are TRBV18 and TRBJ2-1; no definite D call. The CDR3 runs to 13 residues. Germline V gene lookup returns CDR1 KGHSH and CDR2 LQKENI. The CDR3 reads CASSTSSHNEQFF. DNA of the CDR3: TGTGCCAGCTCAACCAGCTCCCACAATGAGCAGTTCTTC.

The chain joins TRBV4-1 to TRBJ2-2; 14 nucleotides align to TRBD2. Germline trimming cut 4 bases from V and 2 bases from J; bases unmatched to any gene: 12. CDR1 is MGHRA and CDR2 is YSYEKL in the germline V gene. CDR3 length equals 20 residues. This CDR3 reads CASSLFPGLAGVNNTGELFF. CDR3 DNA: TGCGCCAGCAGCCTATTCCCGGGACTAGCGGGAGTAAACAACACCGGGGAGCTGTTTTTT.

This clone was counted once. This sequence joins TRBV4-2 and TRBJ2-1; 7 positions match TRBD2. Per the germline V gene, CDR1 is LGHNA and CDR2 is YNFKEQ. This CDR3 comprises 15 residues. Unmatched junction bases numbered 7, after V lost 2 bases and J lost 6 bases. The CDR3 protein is CASSQFRTRRNEQFF. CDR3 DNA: TGTGCCAGCAGCCAATTCAGGACTAGACGCAATGAGCAGTTCTTC.

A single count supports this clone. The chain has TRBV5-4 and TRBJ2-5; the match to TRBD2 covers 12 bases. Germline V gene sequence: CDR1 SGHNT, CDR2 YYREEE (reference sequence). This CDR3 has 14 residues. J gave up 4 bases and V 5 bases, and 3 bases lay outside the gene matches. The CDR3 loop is CASSPTSGGETQYF. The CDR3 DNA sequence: TGTGCCAGCAGTCCGACTAGCGGGGGAGAGACCCAGTACTTC.

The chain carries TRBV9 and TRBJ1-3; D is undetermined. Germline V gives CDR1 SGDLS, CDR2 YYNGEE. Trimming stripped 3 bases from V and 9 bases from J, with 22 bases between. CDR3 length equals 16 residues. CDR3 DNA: TGTGCCAGCAGCGCATCTGCAGCGGCTCGAGGTAGCACCATATATTTT. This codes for CASSASAAARGSTIYF.

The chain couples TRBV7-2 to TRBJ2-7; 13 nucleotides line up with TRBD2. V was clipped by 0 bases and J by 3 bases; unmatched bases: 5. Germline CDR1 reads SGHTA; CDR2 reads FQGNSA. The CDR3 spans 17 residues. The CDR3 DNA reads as TGTGCCAGCAGCTTAGCTTGGACTAGCGGGGGTATCTACGAGCAGTACTTC. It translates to CASSLAWTSGGIYEQYF.

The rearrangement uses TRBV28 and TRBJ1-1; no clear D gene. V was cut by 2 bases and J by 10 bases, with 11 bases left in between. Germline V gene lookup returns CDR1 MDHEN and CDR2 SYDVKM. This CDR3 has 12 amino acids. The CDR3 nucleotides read TGTGCCAGCAGTTTAGCAGTCTCGGCAGCTTTCTTT. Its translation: CASSLAVSAAFF.